This T cell receptor (beta chain) was retrieved from a study of vaccination effects on CD4 cells after COVID-19. Using viral peptide pools, the ViraFEST assay grew out antigen-specific CD4+ T cells prior to sequencing. When less than 11 days of culture had elapsed, CD4+ T cells were isolated. Vaccinees lacked prior SARS-CoV-2 infection and tested negative for nucleocapsid antibodies. Cells had half their medium changed to IL-2 medium on days 3 and 7. This clone was observed a handful of times. Its antigen is currently unknown. The table came from immunoSEQ multiplex PCR; TCRdb's copy has only in-frame clones and leaves some out. Of some 22,000 clones in the sample, about 71% were seen once. Study results and caveats: Clones that were induced by infection or by vaccine showed marked contraction late after vaccination.

The input for sequencing was CD4+ T cells from PBMCs cultured with HCoV-OC43 spike peptides, taken before COVID-19 vaccination. Subset specified: HCoV-OC43 spike overlapping peptide pool stimulation. The source is a human donor who received a COVID-19 vaccine.

CDR3 in amino acids: CASSLPPNTGELFF. CDR3 DNA sequence: TGTGCCAGCAGCTTGCCCCCGAACACCGGGGAGCTGTTTTTT. The J gene is TRBJ2-2, the V gene TRBV5-6; D is ambiguous. The CDR3 is made up of 14 amino acids. Trimming stripped 1 base from V and 0 bases from J, with 4 bases between. From germline, CDR1 is SGHDT and CDR2 YYEEEE.